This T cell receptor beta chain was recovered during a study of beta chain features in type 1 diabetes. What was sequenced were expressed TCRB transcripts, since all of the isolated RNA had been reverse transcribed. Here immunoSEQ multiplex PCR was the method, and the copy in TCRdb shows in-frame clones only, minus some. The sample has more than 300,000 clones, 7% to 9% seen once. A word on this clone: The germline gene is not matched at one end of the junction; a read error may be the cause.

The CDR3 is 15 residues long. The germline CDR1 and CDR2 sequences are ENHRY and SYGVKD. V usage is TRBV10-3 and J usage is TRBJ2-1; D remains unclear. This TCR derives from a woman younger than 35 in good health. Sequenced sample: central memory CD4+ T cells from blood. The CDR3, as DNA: TGTGCCAGCAGTTACATACGGCAGAGCTACAATGAGCAGTTCTTC. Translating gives CASSYIRQSYNEQFF.